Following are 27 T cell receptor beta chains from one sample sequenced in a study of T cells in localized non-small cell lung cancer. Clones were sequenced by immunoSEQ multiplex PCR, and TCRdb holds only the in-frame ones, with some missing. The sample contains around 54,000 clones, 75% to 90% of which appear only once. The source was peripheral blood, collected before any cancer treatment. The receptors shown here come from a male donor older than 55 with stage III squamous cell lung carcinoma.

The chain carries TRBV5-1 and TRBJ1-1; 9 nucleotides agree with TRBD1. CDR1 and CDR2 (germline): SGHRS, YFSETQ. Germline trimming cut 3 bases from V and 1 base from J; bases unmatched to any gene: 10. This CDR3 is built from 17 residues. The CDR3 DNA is TGCGCCAGCAGCTCATTCACCCCGGGACAGGGGAACACTGAAGCTTTCTTT. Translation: CASSSFTPGQGNTEAFF.

The CDR3 spells CASSGGLYEQYF. CDR3 DNA sequence: TGTGCCAGTAGTGGGGGGCTCTACGAGCAGTACTTC. The rearrangement joins TRBV19 to TRBJ2-7; D could derive from TRBD1 or TRBD2 (6 bases each). CDR1 is LNHDA and CDR2 is SQIVND in the germline V gene (reference sequence). V dropped 5 bases and J dropped 3 bases, with 8 bases sitting between them. The CDR3 consists of 12 residues.

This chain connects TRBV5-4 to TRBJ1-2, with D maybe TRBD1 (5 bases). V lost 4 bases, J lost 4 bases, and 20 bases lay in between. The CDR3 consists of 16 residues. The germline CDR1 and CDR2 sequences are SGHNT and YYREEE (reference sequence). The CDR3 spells CASSPVGGEVPYGYTF. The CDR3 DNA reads TGTGCCAGCAGCCCGGTTGGGGGTGAGGTTCCCTATGGCTACACCTTC.

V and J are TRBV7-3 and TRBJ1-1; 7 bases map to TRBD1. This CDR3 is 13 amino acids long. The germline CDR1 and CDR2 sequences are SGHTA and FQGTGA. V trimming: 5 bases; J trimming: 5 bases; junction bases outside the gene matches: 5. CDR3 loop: CASSPQGNTEAFF. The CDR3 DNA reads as TGTGCCAGCAGCCCACAGGGGAATACTGAAGCTTTCTTT. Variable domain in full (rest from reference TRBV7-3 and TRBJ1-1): GAGVSQTPSNKVTEKGKYVELRCDPISGHTALYWYRQSLGQGPEFLIYFQGTGAADDSGLPNDRFFAVRPEGSVSTLKIQRTERGDSAVYLCASSPQGNTEAFFGQGTRLTVV.

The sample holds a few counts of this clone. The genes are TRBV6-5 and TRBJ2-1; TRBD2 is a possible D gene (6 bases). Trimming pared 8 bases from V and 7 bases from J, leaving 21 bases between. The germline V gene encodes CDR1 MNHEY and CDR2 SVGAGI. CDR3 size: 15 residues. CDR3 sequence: CASPGGAIRGNEQFF. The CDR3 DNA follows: TGTGCCAGCCCGGGCGGGGCTATAAGAGGAAATGAGCAGTTCTTC.

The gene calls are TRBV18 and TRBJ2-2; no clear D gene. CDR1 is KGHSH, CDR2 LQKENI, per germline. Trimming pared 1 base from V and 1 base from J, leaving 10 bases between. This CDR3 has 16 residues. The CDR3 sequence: CASSPLLRLNTGELFF. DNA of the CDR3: TGTGCCAGCTCACCACTACTTCGGCTGAACACCGGGGAGCTGTTTTTT.

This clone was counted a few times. CDR3 amino acids: CARPAGPSYEQYF. In nucleotides, the CDR3 is TGTGCCCGGCCAGCGGGACCCTCCTACGAGCAGTACTTC. The chain is built from TRBV7-9 and TRBJ2-7; 7 bases match TRBD2. Germline-derived CDR1 and CDR2 are SEHNR and FQNEAQ (reference sequence). With V trimmed by 11 bases and J by 0 bases, 7 bases remained unmatched. The CDR3 totals 13 residues. Filled out from reference TRBV7-9 and TRBJ2-7, the complete variable domain reads DTGVSQNPRHKITKRGQNVTFRCDPISEHNRLYWYRQTLGQGPEFLTYFQNEAQLEKSRLLSDRFSAERPKGSFSTLEIQRTEQGDSAMYLCARPAGPSYEQYFGPGTRLTVT.

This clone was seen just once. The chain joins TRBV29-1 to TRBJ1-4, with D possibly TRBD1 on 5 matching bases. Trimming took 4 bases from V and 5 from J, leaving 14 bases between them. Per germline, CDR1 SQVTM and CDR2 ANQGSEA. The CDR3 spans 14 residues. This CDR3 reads CSVAEGTVNEKLFF. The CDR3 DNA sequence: TGCAGCGTTGCCGAGGGGACTGTGAATGAAAAACTGTTTTTT.

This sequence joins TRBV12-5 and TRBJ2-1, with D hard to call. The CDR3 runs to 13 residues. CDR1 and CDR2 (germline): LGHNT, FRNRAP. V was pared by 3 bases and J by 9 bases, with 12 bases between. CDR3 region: CASGFLMGTEQFF. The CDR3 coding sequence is TGTGCTAGTGGTTTCCTTATGGGCACTGAGCAGTTCTTC.

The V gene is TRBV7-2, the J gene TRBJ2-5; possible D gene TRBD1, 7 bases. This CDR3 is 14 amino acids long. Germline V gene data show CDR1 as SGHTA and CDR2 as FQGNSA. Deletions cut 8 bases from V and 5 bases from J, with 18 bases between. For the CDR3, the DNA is TGTGCCAGCGCCCGCCAGGGGGGATTTGAGACCCAGTACTTC. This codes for CASARQGGFETQYF.

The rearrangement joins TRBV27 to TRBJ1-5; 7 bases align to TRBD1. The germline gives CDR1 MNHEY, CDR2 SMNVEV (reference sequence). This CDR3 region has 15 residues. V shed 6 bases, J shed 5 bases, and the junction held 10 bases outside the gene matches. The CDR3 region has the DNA TGTGCCAGCAGCCCGGACAGGTCCGACTATCAGCCCCAGCATTTT. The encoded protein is CASSPDRSDYQPQHF.

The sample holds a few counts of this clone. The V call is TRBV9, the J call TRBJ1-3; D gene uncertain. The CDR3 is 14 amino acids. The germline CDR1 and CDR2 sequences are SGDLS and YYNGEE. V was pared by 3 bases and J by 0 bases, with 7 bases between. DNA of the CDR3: TGTGCCAGCAGCGCACGGGACTCTGGAAACACCATATATTTT. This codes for CASSARDSGNTIYF.

The CDR3 reads CASSLGRRQETQYF. The DNA of the CDR3 is TGCGCCAGCAGCTTGGGAAGGAGGCAAGAGACCCAGTACTTC. V is TRBV5-1 and J is TRBJ2-5; D possibly corresponds to TRBD2 (5 bases). This CDR3 has 14 residues. Germline values: CDR1 SGHRS, CDR2 YFSETQ. V shed 0 bases and J shed 2 bases, with 8 bases lying between them.

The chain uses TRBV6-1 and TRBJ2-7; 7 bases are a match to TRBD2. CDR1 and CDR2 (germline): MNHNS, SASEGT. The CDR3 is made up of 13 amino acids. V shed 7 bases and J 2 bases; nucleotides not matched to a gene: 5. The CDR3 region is CASTGGRTYEQYF. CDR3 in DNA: TGTGCCAGCACAGGCGGGAGAACCTACGAGCAGTACTTC.

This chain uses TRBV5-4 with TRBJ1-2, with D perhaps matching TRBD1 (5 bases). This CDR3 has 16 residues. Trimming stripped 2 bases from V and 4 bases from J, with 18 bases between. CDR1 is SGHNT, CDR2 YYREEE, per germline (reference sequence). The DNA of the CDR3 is TGTGCCAGCAGCTTCGGATCGGGGCAGGGTAGCTATGGCTACACCTTC. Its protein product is CASSFGSGQGSYGYTF.

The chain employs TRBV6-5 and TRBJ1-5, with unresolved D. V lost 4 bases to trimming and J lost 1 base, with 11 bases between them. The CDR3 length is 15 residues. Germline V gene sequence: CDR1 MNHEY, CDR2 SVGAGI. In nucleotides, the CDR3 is TGTGCCAGCAGTTCTTTCGGGTCGAGCAATCAGCCCCAGCATTTT. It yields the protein CASSSFGSSNQPQHF.

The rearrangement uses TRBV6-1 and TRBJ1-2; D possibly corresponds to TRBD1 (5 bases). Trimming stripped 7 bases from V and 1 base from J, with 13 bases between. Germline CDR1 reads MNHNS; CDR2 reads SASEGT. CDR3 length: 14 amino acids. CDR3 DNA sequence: TGTGCCAGCACGACAGAGACCATTAACTATGGCTACACCTTC. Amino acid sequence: CASTTETINYGYTF.

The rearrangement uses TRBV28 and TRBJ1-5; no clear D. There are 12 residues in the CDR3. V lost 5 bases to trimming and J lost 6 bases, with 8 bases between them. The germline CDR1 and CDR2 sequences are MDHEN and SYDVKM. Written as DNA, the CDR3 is TGTGCCAGCAGTCCCCCGGGTCAGCCCCAGCATTTT. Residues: CASSPPGQPQHF.

The CDR3 loop reads CASSLGGTDTQYF. The DNA of the CDR3 is TGCGCCAGCAGCTTGGGTGGCACAGATACGCAGTATTTT. The chain recombines TRBV5-1 with TRBJ2-3; no clear D. V lost 0 bases and J lost 1, with 3 bases in between. The germline CDR1 and CDR2 sequences are SGHRS and YFSETQ. The CDR3 contains 13 residues.

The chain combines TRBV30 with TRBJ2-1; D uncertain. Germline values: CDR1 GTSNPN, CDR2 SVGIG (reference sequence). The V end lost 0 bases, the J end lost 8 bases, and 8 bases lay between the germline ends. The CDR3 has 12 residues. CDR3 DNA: TGTGCCTGGAGTGTGGGTCCTCATGAGCAGTTCTTC. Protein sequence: CAWSVGPHEQFF.

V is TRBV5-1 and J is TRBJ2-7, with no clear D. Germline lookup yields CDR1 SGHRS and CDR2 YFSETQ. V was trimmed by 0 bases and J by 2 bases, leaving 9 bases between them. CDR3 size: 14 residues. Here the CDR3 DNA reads TGCGCCAGCAGCTTGGTGGCGAACACCTACGAGCAGTACTTC. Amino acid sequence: CASSLVANTYEQYF.

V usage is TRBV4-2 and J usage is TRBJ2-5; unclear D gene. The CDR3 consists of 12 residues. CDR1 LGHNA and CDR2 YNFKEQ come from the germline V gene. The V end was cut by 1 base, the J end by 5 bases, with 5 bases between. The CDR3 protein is CASSQVAETQYF. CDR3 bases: TGTGCCAGCAGCCAAGTTGCCGAGACCCAGTACTTC.

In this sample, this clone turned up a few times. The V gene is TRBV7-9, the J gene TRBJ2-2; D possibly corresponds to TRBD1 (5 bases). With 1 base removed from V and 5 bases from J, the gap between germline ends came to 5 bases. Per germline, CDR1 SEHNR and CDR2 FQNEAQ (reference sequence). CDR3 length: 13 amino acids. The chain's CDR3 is CASSLEGTGELFF. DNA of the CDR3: TGTGCCAGCAGCTTAGAGGGGACCGGGGAGCTGTTTTTT.

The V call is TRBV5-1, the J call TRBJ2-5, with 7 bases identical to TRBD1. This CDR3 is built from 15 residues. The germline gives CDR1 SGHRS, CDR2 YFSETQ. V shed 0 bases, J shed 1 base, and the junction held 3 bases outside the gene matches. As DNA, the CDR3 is TGCGCCAGCAGCTTGGTACCAGGGGGCCAAGAGACCCAGTACTTC. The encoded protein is CASSLVPGGQETQYF.

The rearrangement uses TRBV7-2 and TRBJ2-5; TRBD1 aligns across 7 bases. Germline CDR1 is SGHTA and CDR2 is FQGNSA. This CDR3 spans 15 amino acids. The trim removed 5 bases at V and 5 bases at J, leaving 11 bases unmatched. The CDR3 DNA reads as TGTGCCAGCAGCCCCCGACAGGGATTAGTCGAGACCCAGTACTTC. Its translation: CASSPRQGLVETQYF.

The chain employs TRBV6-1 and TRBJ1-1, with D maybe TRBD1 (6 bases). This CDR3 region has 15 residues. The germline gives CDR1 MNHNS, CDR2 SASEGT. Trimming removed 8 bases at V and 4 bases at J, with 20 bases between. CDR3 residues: CASLRLGHLGTEAFF. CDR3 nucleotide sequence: TGTGCCAGCCTCCGATTGGGACATTTGGGCACTGAAGCTTTCTTT.

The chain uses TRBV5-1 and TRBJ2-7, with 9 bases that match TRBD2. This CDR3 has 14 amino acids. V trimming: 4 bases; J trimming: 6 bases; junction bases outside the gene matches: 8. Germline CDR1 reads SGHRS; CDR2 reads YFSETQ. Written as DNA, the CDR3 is TGCGCCAGCAGCGGGACTAGCAGGCGCGGCGAGCAGTACTTC. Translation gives CASSGTSRRGEQYF.